This record covers a single TCR beta chain. Its target is not known. The CDR3 spans 14 residues. Germline V lookup: CDR1 SGHVS, CDR2 FNYEAQ. Trimming took off 1 base at V and 6 bases at J, with 12 bases between the two ends. The data originate from a study of shared clonotypes between healthy human individuals. Across the study: Participating donors consisted of a couple of women and a few men aged 18 to 49.

The data were produced by immunoSEQ multiplex PCR, yet TCRdb's version contains in-frame clones alone and is incomplete. The profile covers about 2.1 million clones, with over 85% appearing a single time and less than 2% taken by the ten largest. In the naive CD8 group, cells lacked CD45RO and were positively selected for CCR7, so terminally differentiated effector memory CD45RA+ cells were left out. Study-wide points: Sorted-subset sequencing was shown by rarefaction to be incomplete despite large depth. Sampling was confined to blood; repertoires within tissues likely differ.

Source material: naive CD8+ T cells from PBMCs. The receptor's source is a man younger than 30 in good health. Some clones in this sample may be carry-over from other donors' samples. V gene TRBV7-6 combines with J gene TRBJ1-1, with a weak D call TRBD1 (6 bases). DNA of the CDR3: TGTGCCAGCAGCTTAGGGAGGGAGGGGGCTGAAGCTTTCTTT. Protein sequence: CASSLGREGAEAFF.